A single sample is the source of the 25 T cell receptor beta chains below, sequenced in a study of a mutant IDH1 vaccine in newly diagnosed glioma. As for time point: week 47, end of study. Doses of 300 ug of mutant IDH1 20-mer peptide were given with topical imiquimod. Produced via immunoSEQ multiplex PCR; TCRdb's table is partial and in-frame only. The profile covers 50,000 or so clones, with approximately 84% appearing a single time and about 4% taken by the ten largest. These receptors' antigens are unknown. The sample consisted of PBMCs, taken from a glioma patient whose treatment included an IDH1 peptide vaccine. Source of these receptors: a woman in her thirties with glioma. Some clones in this sample may be carry-over from other donors' samples.

V and J are TRBV10-1 and TRBJ2-2; 10 bases fit TRBD1. V gave up 5 bases and J gave up 6 bases; unmatched junction bases: 9. Per the germline V gene, CDR1 is WNHNN and CDR2 is SYGVQD (reference sequence). CDR3 length: 16 residues. In nucleotides, the CDR3 is TGCGCCAGCAGTACCCTTGGACAGGGGGAGGCCGGGGAGCTGTTTTTT. It translates to CASSTLGQGEAGELFF.

This sequence joins TRBV10-2 and TRBJ2-5, with TRBD2 matching 12 bases. V trimming: 7 bases; J trimming: 4 bases; junction bases outside the gene matches: 4. Germline CDR1 and CDR2: WSHSY and SAAADI. The CDR3 length is 14 residues. The CDR3 here is CASNPGLAGETQYF. The DNA for the CDR3 is TGCGCCAGCAACCCGGGACTAGCGGGAGAGACCCAGTACTTC.

V is TRBV5-4 and J is TRBJ2-4; D is perhaps TRBD2 (5 bases). Looked up from germline, CDR1 is SGHNT and CDR2 is YYREEE (reference sequence). The CDR3 sequence is 14 residues long. The V and J ends lost 2 bases and 0 bases respectively, with 6 bases between them. The CDR3 DNA sequence: TGTGCCAGCAGCTTTGCGGGAGCCAAAAACATTCAGTACTTC. Translated, it gives CASSFAGAKNIQYF.

The chain recombines TRBV28 with TRBJ1-4; no definite D call. V shed 3 bases and J shed 5 bases, with 19 bases lying between them. The CDR3 extends over 17 amino acids. The germline gives CDR1 MDHEN, CDR2 SYDVKM. The CDR3 protein is CASSFRTLVGENEKLFF. The CDR3 DNA reads TGTGCCAGCAGTTTCAGGACTCTCGTCGGGGAAAATGAAAAACTGTTTTTT.

The chain's CDR3 is CASNRDRGQPQHF. The DNA for the CDR3 is TGTGCCAGCAATAGGGACAGGGGCCAGCCCCAGCATTTT. V gene TRBV6-1 combines with J gene TRBJ1-5, with 10 bases identical to TRBD1. This CDR3 contains 13 residues. J lost 7 bases, V lost 7 bases, and 4 bases had no gene match. Germline CDR1 reads MNHNS; CDR2 reads SASEGT.

This chain uses TRBV25-1 with TRBJ2-1; TRBD1 matches 7 bases. CDR3 length equals 13 residues. J lost 12 bases, V lost 4 bases, and 9 bases had no gene match. Germline CDR1 reads MGHDK; CDR2 reads SYGVNS. The CDR3 loop is CASSGGGHPGQFF. The CDR3 DNA is TGTGCCAGCAGTGGAGGGGGCCACCCAGGGCAGTTCTTC.

The V call is TRBV6-5, the J call TRBJ2-1; D gene ambiguous. This CDR3 has 13 residues. V was cut by 10 bases and J by 0 bases, with 10 bases left in between. CDR1 MNHEY and CDR2 SVGAGI come from the germline V gene. The CDR3 coding sequence is TGTGCCATTTCAACGGGCTCCTACAATGAGCAGTTCTTC. Translating it yields CAISTGSYNEQFF.

The chain combines TRBV5-6 with TRBJ1-5; 10 nucleotides agree with TRBD1. CDR3 length: 16 residues. Trimming took 0 bases from V and 4 from J; bases not matched to a gene: 4. Germline V CDR1 and CDR2: SGHDT, YYEEEE. The CDR3 DNA reads as TGTGCCAGCAGCTTGGGTCTGGGACAGGGGAATCAGCCCCAGCATTTT. Translating gives CASSLGLGQGNQPQHF.

The chain is built from TRBV28 and TRBJ1-5; possibly TRBD1 for D (5 bases). This CDR3 comprises 15 residues. V gave up 8 bases and J gave up 3 bases, with 17 bases separating them. Germline lookup yields CDR1 MDHEN and CDR2 SYDVKM. CDR3 nucleotides: TGTGCCAGCGTTTTAGGAGGGGCCATCAATCAGCCCCAGCATTTT. This translates into CASVLGGAINQPQHF.

The count of this clone is one. The rearrangement joins TRBV29-1 to TRBJ2-2; D is perhaps TRBD1 (6 bases). The CDR3 is 15 amino acids. Looked up from germline, CDR1 is SQVTM and CDR2 is ANQGSEA. Trimming removed 1 base from V and 4 bases from J, with 13 bases in between. CDR3 sequence reads: CSVEGGTLPTGELFF. CDR3 nucleotides: TGCAGCGTTGAAGGGGGGACATTACCCACCGGGGAGCTGTTTTTT.

This chain uses TRBV18 with TRBJ2-7, with D perhaps matching TRBD2 (5 bases). Trimming left V 3 bases short and J 2 bases short, with 14 bases between. The CDR3 covers 15 residues. Looked up from germline, CDR1 is KGHSH and CDR2 is LQKENI. The CDR3 region has the DNA TGTGCCAGCTCACCTGGTAGGACTCAAGCCTACGAGCAGTACTTC. It yields the protein CASSPGRTQAYEQYF.

The chain joins TRBV27 to TRBJ2-7; 10 bases agree with TRBD2. The CDR3 runs to 18 residues. V was clipped by 3 bases and J by 0 bases; unmatched bases: 11. The V gene's germline CDR1 is MNHEY and CDR2 SMNVEV (reference sequence). The CDR3 is CASSLGLAGASSSYEQYF. The CDR3 nucleotides are TGTGCCAGCAGTTTGGGGCTAGCGGGAGCCTCCAGCTCCTACGAGCAGTACTTC.

This chain connects TRBV10-3 to TRBJ2-7, with TRBD2 identical over 8 bases. The germline gives CDR1 ENHRY, CDR2 SYGVKD. The CDR3 sequence is 14 residues long. V lost 6 bases and J lost 6; bases outside the gene matches: 10. This CDR3 is CAIRESGRRLEQYF. In nucleotides, the CDR3 is TGTGCCATCAGAGAGAGCGGGAGACGACTCGAGCAGTACTTC.

The chain combines TRBV29-1 with TRBJ2-1, with 11 nucleotides matching TRBD2. Trimming cost V 4 bases and J 5 bases; bases outside gene matches: 4. This CDR3 has 14 amino acids. Germline CDR1 and CDR2: SQVTM and ANQGSEA. The CDR3 loop reads CSVVLGLADNEQFF. CDR3 in DNA: TGCAGCGTTGTCTTGGGACTAGCGGACAATGAGCAGTTCTTC.

The V gene is TRBV9, the J gene TRBJ2-5; D gene unclear. Germline V gene lookup returns CDR1 SGDLS and CDR2 YYNGEE. The CDR3 is made up of 13 amino acids. V shed 0 bases and J shed 3 bases, with 6 bases lying between them. CDR3 bases: TGTGCCAGCAGCGTAGAGGTTGAAGAGACCCAGTACTTC. It codes for CASSVEVEETQYF.

V and J are TRBV6-5 and TRBJ2-1, with TRBD2 matching 7 bases. This CDR3 comprises 14 residues. The ends lost 5 bases at V and 6 bases at J; junction bases unmatched: 7. Germline V lookup: CDR1 MNHEY, CDR2 SVGAGI. The CDR3 DNA is TGTGCCAGCAGTATGCCTGGGGGGGGCAATGAGCAGTTCTTC. Protein product: CASSMPGGGNEQFF.

This sequence joins TRBV20-1 and TRBJ2-1; TRBD2 is a possible D gene (6 bases). Germline CDR1 is DFQATT and CDR2 is SNEGSKA (reference sequence). This CDR3 spans 10 amino acids. V was clipped by 6 bases and J by 8 bases, with 8 bases between them. Here the CDR3 DNA reads TGCAGTGCCCGGAGGGATGAGCAGTTCTTC. It translates to CSARRDEQFF.

The rearrangement links TRBV14 to TRBJ2-4; D gene uncertain. The CDR3 covers 19 residues. CDR1 is SGHDN, CDR2 FVKESK, per germline. Trimming cost V 3 bases and J 0 bases, with 21 bases left between them. This CDR3 reads CASSHPPTTTVLAKNIQYF. The CDR3 nucleotides read TGTGCCAGCAGCCACCCACCAACCACTACCGTTCTAGCCAAAAACATTCAGTACTTC.

V usage is TRBV2 and J usage is TRBJ2-3, with D unclear. CDR3 length: 14 residues. Between the trimmed V and J ends, which lost 1 base and 3 bases, there was a span of 8 bases. CDR1 SNHLY and CDR2 FYNNEI come from the germline V gene. The chain's CDR3 is CASSEGRSTDTQYF. The CDR3 DNA sequence: TGTGCCAGCAGTGAAGGGCGGAGTACAGATACGCAGTATTTT.

The V gene is TRBV6-5, the J gene TRBJ1-1; D is perhaps TRBD1 (6 bases). V lost 4 bases and J 4 bases, leaving 16 bases between the germline ends. This CDR3 contains 15 residues. CDR1 and CDR2 (germline): MNHEY, SVGAGI. The CDR3 spells CASSSRGGGVTEAFF. The CDR3 nucleotides are TGTGCCAGCAGTTCGCGGGGAGGGGGAGTCACTGAAGCTTTCTTT.

The CDR3 reads CASRRTGRTYEQYF. Written as DNA, the CDR3 is TGTGCCAGCAGGAGGACAGGGCGGACCTACGAGCAGTACTTC. The genes are TRBV5-6 and TRBJ2-7, with TRBD1 identical over 8 bases. After removal of 5 bases from V and 2 bases from J, the junction contained 6 bases not matched to a gene. CDR3 size: 14 residues. Germline V lookup: CDR1 SGHDT, CDR2 YYEEEE.

The chain is built from TRBV28 and TRBJ1-1, with D perhaps matching TRBD1 (5 bases). The V gene lost 3 bases and the J gene lost 3 bases, with 8 bases spanning the gap. The CDR3 sequence is 13 residues long. Germline V gene data show CDR1 as MDHEN and CDR2 as SYDVKM. CDR3 coding DNA: TGTGCCAGCAGTTTGCCAGGGCACACTGAAGCTTTCTTT. It translates to CASSLPGHTEAFF.

This clone occurred a few times. The chain recombines TRBV9 with TRBJ2-1, with D possibly TRBD2 on 5 matching bases. This CDR3 contains 13 residues. CDR1 SGDLS and CDR2 YYNGEE come from the germline V gene. V gave up 3 bases and J gave up 5 bases, with 9 bases separating them. This chain's CDR3 is CASSAILDNEQFF. CDR3 in DNA: TGTGCCAGCAGCGCTATACTAGACAATGAGCAGTTCTTC.

V usage is TRBV2 and J usage is TRBJ2-7; D possibly corresponds to TRBD2 (6 bases). The CDR3 extends over 13 amino acids. The V gene's germline CDR1 is SNHLY and CDR2 FYNNEI. V gave up 1 base and J gave up 7 bases, with 11 bases separating them. The CDR3 spells CASSEGMSGEQYF. DNA for the CDR3: TGTGCCAGCAGTGAAGGTATGAGCGGGGAGCAGTACTTC.

The CDR3, as DNA: TGTGCCAGTAGTCTCCCCGGGGGGAGATACACTGAAGCTTTCTTT. Its translation is CASSLPGGRYTEAFF. The chain joins TRBV19 to TRBJ1-1, with D possibly matching TRBD1 (5 bases). V was shortened by 5 bases and J by 3 bases, with 16 bases between the two germline ends. This CDR3 spans 15 amino acids. The germline gives CDR1 LNHDA, CDR2 SQIVND (reference sequence).